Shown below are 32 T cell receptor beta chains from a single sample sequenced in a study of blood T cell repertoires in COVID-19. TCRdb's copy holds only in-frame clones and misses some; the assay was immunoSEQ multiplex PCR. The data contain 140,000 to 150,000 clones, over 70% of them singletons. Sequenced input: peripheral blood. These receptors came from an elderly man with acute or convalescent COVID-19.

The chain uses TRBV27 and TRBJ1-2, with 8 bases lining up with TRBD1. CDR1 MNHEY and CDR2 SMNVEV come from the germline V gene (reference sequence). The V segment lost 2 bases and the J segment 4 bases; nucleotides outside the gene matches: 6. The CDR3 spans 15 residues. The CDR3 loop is CASSLEQGDPYGYTF. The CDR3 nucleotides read TGTGCCAGCAGTTTAGAACAGGGGGACCCCTATGGCTACACCTTC.

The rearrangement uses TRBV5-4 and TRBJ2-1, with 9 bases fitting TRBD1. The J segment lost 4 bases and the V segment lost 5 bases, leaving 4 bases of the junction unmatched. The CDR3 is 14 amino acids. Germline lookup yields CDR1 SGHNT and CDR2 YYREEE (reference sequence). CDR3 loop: CASRRQGVYNEQFF. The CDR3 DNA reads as TGTGCCAGCAGGCGACAGGGGGTATACAATGAGCAGTTCTTC.

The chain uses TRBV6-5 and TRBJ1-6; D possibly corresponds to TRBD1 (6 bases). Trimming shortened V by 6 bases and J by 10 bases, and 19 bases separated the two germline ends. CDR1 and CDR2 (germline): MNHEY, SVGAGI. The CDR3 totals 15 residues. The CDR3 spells CASRLAGDIGSPLHF. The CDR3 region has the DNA TGTGCCAGCAGACTTGCAGGGGATATAGGGTCACCCCTCCACTTT.

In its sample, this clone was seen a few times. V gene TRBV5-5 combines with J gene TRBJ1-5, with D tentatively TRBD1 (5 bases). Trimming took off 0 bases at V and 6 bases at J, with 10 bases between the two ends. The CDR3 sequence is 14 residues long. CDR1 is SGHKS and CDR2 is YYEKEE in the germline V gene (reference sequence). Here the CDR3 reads CASSLVGEGQPQHF. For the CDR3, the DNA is TGTGCCAGCAGCTTGGTGGGGGAGGGTCAGCCCCAGCATTTT.

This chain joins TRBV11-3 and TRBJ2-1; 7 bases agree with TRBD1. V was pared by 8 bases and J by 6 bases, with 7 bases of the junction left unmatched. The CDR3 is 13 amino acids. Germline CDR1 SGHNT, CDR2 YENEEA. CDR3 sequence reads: CASSPDRANEQFF. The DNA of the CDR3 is TGTGCCAGCTCACCCGACAGGGCCAATGAGCAGTTCTTC.

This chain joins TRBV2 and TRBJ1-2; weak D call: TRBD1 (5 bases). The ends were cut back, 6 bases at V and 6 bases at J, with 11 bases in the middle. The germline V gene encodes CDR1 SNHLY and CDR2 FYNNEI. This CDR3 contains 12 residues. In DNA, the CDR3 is TGTGCCAGCAGGATGGGGGGGGATGGCTACACCTTC. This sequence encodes CASRMGGDGYTF. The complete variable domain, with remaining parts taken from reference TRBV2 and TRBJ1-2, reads EPEVTQTPSHQVTQMGQEVILRCVPISNHLYFYWYRQILGQKVEFLVSFYNNEISEKSEIFDDQFSVERPDGSNFTLKIRSTKLEDSAMYFCASRMGGDGYTFGSGTRLTVV.

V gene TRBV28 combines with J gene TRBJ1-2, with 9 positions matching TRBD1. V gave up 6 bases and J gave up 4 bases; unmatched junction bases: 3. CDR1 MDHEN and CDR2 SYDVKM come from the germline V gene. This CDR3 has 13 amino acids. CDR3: CASSQGQGYGYTF. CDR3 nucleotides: TGTGCCAGCAGCCAGGGACAGGGCTATGGCTACACCTTC.

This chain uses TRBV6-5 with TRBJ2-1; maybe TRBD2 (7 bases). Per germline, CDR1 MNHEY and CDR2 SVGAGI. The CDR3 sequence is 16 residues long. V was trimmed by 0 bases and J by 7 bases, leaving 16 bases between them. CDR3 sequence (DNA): TGTGCCAGCAGTTACTCATCGGGGGGCCACGGGAATGAGCAGTTCTTC. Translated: CASSYSSGGHGNEQFF.

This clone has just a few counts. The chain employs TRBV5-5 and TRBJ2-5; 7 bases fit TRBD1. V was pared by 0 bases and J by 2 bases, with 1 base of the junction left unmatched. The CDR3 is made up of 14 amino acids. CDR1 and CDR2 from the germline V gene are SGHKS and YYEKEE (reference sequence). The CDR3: CASSLGGQQETQYF. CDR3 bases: TGTGCCAGCAGCTTGGGGGGACAGCAAGAGACCCAGTACTTC.

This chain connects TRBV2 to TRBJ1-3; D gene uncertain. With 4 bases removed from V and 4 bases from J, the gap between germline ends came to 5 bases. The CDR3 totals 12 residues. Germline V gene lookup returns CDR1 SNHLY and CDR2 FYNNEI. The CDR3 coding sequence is TGTGCCAGCAGTGCCCAGGGAAACACCATATATTTT. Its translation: CASSAQGNTIYF.

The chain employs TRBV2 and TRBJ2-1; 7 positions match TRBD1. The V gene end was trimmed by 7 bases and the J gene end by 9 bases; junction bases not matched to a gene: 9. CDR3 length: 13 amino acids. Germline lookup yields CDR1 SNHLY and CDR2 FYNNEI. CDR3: CASTPGQVGEQFF. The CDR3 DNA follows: TGTGCCAGCACGCCCGGACAGGTGGGTGAGCAGTTCTTC.

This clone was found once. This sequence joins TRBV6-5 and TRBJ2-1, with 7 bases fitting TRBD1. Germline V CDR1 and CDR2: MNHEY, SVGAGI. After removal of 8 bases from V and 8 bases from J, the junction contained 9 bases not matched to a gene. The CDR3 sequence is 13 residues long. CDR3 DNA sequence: TGTGCCAGCCAAAAAACAGGGGTCGATGAGCAGTTCTTC. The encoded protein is CASQKTGVDEQFF.

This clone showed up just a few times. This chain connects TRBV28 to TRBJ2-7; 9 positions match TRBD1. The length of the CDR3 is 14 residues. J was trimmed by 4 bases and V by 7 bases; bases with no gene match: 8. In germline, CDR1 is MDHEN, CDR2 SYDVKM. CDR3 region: CASIETGGFYEQYF. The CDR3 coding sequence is TGTGCCAGCATCGAAACAGGGGGCTTTTACGAGCAGTACTTC.

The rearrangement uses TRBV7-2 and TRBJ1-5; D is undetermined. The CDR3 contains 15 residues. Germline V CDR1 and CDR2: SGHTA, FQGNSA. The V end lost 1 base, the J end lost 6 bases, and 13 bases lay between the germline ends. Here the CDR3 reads CASSLGQTAVQPQHF. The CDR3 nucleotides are TGTGCCAGCAGCTTAGGCCAGACGGCGGTTCAGCCCCAGCATTTT.

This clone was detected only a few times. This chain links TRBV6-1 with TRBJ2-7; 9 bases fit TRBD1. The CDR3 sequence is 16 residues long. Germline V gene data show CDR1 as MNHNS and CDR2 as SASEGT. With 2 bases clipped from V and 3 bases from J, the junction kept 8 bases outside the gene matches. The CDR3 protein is CASSENRGQGRYEQYF. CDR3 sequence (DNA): TGTGCCAGCAGTGAAAATAGGGGACAGGGTCGCTACGAGCAGTACTTC.

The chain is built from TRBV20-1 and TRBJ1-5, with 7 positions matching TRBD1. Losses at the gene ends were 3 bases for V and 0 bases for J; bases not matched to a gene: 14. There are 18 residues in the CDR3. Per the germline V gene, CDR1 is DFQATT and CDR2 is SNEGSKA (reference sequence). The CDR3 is CSASLRGGQRLSNQPQHF. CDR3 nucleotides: TGCAGTGCTAGTTTGCGTGGGGGACAGAGGCTTAGCAATCAGCCCCAGCATTTT.

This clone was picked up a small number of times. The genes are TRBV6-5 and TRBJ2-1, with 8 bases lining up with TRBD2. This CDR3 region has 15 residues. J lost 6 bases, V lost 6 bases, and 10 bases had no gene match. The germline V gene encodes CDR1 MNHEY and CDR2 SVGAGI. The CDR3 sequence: CASRDEAGASNEQFF. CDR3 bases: TGTGCCAGCAGGGACGAAGCGGGAGCAAGCAATGAGCAGTTCTTC.

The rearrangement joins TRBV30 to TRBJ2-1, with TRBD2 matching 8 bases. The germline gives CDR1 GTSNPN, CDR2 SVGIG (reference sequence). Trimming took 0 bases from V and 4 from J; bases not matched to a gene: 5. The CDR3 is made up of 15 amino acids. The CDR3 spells CAWSVISGKYNEQFF. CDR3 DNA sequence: TGTGCCTGGAGTGTCATTAGCGGGAAGTACAATGAGCAGTTCTTC.

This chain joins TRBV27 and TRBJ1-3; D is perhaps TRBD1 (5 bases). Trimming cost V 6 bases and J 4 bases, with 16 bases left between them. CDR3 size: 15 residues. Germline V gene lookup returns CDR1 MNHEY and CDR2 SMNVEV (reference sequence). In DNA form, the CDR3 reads TGTGCCAGCAGACCCTCTGGGGGGGGAGGAAACACCATATATTTT. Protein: CASRPSGGGGNTIYF.

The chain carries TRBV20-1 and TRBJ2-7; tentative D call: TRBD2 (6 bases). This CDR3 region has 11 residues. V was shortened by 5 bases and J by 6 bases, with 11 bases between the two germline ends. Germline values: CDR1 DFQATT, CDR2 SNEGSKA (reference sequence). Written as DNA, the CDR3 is TGCAGTGCTCCTATCGGGGGCGAGCAGTACTTC. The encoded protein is CSAPIGGEQYF.

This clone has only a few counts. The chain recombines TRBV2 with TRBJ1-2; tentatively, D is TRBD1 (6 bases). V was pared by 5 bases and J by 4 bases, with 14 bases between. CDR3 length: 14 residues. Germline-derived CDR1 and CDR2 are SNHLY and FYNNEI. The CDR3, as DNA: TGTGCCAGCAGTACCAAGGACAGTCTCTATGGCTACACCTTC. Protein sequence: CASSTKDSLYGYTF.

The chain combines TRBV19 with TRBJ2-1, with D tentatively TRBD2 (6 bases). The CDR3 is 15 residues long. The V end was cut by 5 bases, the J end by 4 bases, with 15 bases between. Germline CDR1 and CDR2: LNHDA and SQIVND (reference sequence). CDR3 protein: CASSLQAEGYNEQFF. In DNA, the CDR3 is TGTGCCAGTAGTCTACAGGCGGAGGGATACAATGAGCAGTTCTTC.

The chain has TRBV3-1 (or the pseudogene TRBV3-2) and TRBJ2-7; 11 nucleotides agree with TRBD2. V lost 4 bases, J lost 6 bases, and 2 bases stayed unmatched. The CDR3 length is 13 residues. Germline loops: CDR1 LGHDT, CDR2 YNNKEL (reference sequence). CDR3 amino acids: CASSLGTSGEQYF. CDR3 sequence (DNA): TGTGCCAGCAGCCTCGGGACTAGCGGCGAGCAGTACTTC.

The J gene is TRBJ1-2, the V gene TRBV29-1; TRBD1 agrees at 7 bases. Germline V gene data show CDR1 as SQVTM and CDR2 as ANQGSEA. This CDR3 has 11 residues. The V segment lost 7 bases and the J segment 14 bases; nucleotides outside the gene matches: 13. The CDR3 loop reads CSDGQARERTF. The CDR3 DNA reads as TGCAGCGACGGACAGGCCCGGGAGAGGACCTTC.

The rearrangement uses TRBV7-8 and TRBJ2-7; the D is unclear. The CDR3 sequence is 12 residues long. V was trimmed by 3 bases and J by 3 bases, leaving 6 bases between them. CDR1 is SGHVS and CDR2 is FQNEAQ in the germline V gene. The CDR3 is CASSFRDYEQYF. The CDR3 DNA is TGTGCCAGCAGCTTTCGAGACTACGAGCAGTACTTC.

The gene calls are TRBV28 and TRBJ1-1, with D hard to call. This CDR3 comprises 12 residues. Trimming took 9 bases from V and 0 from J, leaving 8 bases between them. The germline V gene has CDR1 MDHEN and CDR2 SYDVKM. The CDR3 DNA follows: TGTGCCAGTTCTCCGGTGAACACTGAAGCTTTCTTT. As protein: CASSPVNTEAFF. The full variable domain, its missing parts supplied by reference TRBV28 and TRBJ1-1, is DVKVTQSSRYLVKRTGEKVFLECVQDMDHENMFWYRQDPGLGLRLIYFSYDVKMKEKGDIPEGYSVSREKKERFSLILESASTNQTSMYLCASSPVNTEAFFGQGTRLTVV.

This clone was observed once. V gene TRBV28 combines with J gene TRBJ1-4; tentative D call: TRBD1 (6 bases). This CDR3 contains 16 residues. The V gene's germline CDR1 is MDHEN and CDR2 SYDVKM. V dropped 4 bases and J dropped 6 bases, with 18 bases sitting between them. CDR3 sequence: CASSSPNLDRYEKLFF. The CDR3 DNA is TGTGCCAGCAGTTCCCCAAATCTGGACAGATATGAAAAACTGTTTTTT.

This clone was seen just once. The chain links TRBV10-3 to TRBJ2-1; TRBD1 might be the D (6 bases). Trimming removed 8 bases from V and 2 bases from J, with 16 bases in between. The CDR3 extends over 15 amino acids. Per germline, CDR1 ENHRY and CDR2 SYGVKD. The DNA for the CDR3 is TGTGCCATCCGCGCCAAGGACAGTCCCTACAATGAGCAGTTCTTC. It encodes CAIRAKDSPYNEQFF.

The chain's CDR3 is CAWSVGYGRTAQETQYF. As DNA, the CDR3 is TGTGCCTGGAGTGTAGGTTACGGTCGGACAGCCCAAGAGACCCAGTACTTC. The chain recombines TRBV30 with TRBJ2-5; D is perhaps TRBD1 (6 bases). Germline V lookup: CDR1 GTSNPN, CDR2 SVGIG (reference sequence). V lost 0 bases, J lost 1 base, and 18 bases lay in between. The CDR3 contains 17 residues.

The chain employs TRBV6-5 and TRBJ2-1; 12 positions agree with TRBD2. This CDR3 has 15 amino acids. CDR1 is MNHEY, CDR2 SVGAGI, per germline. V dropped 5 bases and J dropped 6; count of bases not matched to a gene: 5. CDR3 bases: TGTGCCAGCAGTCTACTAGCGGGAGGTGGCAATGAGCAGTTCTTC. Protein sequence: CASSLLAGGGNEQFF.

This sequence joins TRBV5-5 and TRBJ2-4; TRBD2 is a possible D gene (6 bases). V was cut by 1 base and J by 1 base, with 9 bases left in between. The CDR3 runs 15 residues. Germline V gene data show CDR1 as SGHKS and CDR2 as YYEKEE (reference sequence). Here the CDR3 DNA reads TGTGCCAGCAGCTTGACCAGCGGGGCCAAAAACATTCAGTACTTC. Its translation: CASSLTSGAKNIQYF. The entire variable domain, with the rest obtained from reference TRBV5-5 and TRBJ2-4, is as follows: DAGVTQSPTHLIKTRGQQVTLRCSPISGHKSVSWYQQVLGQGPQFIFQYYEKEERGRGNFPDRFSARQFPNYSSELNVNALLLGDSALYLCASSLTSGAKNIQYFGAGTRLSVL.

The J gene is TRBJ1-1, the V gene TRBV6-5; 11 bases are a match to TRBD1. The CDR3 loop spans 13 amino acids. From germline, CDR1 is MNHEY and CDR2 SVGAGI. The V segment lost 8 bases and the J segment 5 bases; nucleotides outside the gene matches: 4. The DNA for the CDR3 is TGTGCCAGCGGGACAGGGGGAGGGACTGAAGCTTTCTTT. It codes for CASGTGGGTEAFF.